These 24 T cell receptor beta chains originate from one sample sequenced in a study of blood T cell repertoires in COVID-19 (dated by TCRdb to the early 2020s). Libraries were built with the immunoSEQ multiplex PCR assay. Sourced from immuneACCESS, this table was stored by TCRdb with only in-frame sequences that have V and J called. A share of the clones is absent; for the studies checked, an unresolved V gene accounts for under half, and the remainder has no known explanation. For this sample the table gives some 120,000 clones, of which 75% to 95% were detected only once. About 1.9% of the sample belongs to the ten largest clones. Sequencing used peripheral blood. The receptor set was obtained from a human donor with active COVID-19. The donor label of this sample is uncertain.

The CDR3 sequence is CASSSFASTEAFF. In DNA, the CDR3 is TGTGCCAGCAGTTCCTTTGCTAGCACTGAAGCTTTCTTT. The rearrangement links TRBV12-3 or TRBV12-4 to TRBJ1-1; D remains unclear. The V end was cut by 4 bases, the J end by 4 bases, with 10 bases between. CDR3 size: 13 residues.

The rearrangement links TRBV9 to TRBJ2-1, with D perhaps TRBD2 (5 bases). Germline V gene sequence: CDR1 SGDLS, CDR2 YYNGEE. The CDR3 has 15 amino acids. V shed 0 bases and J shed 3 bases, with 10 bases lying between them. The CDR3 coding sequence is TGTGCCAGCAGCGTAGCCGGGGTCCTCTACAATGAGCAGTTCTTC. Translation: CASSVAGVLYNEQFF.

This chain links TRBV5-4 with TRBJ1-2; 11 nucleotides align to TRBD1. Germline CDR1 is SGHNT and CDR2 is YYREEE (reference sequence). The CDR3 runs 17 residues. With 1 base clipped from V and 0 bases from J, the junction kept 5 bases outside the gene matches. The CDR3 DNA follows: TGTGCCAGCAGCTTGATGGACAGGGGGCTCGCTAACTATGGCTACACCTTC. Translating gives CASSLMDRGLANYGYTF.

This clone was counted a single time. This CDR3 is CASSLAAVGETQYF. Written as DNA, the CDR3 is TGCGCCAGCAGTCTAGCGGCAGTAGGAGAGACCCAGTACTTC. This rearrangement joins TRBV5-1 to TRBJ2-5, with TRBD2 identical over 7 bases. After removal of 5 bases from V and 4 bases from J, the junction contained 8 bases not matched to a gene. This CDR3 has 14 amino acids. From germline, CDR1 is SGHRS and CDR2 YFSETQ.

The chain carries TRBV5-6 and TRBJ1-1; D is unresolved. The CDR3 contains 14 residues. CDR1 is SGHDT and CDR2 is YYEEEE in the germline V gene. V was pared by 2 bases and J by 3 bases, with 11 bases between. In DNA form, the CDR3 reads TGTGCCAGCAGCTTCGGGGTTAGATACACTGAAGCTTTCTTT. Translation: CASSFGVRYTEAFF.

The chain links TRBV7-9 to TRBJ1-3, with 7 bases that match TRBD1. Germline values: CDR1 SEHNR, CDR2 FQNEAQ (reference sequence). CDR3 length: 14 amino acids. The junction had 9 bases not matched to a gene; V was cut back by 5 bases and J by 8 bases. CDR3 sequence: CASSPGTVDHTIYF. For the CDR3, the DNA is TGTGCCAGCAGCCCGGGGACAGTGGATCACACCATATATTTT.

CDR3 DNA: TGTGCCAGCAGCTTGCGTCTAGCGGGGACCACAGATACGCAGTATTTT. Amino acid sequence: CASSLRLAGTTDTQYF. This chain connects TRBV5-5 to TRBJ2-3; TRBD2 aligns across 9 bases. J was trimmed by 2 bases and V by 1 base; bases with no gene match: 5. CDR3 length equals 16 residues. CDR1 SGHKS and CDR2 YYEKEE come from the germline V gene (reference sequence).

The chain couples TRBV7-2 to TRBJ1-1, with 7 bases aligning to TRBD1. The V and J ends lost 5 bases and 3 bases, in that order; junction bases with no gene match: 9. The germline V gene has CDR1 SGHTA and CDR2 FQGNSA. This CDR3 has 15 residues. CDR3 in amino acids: CASSIRQGFHTEAFF. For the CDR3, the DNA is TGTGCCAGCAGCATAAGACAGGGTTTTCACACTGAAGCTTTCTTT.

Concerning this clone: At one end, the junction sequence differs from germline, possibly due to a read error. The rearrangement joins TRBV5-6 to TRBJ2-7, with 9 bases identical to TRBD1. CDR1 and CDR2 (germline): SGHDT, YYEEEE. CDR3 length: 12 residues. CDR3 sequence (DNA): TGTGCCAGCAGCTTGACCGGGACAGGGAAGGGCTTC. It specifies CASSLTGTGKGF.

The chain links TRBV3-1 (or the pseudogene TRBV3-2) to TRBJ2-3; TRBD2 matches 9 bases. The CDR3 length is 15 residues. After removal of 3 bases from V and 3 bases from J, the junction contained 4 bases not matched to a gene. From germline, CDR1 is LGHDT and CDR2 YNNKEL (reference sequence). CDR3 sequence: CASSHRRGGTDTQYF. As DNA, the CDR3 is TGTGCCAGCAGCCATCGGCGGGGGGGAACAGATACGCAGTATTTT.

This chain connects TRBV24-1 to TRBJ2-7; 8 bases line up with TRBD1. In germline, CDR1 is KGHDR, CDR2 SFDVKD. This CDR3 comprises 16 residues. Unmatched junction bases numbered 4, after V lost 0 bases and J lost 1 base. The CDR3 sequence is CATSDLGTGGSYEQYF. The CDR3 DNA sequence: TGTGCCACCAGTGATTTGGGGACAGGAGGATCCTACGAGCAGTACTTC.

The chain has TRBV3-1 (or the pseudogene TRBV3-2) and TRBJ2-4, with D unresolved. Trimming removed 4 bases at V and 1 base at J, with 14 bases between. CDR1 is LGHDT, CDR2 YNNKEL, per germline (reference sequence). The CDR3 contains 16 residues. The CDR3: CASSPKNSAAKNIQYF. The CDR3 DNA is TGTGCCAGCAGCCCCAAGAACAGTGCGGCCAAAAACATTCAGTACTTC.

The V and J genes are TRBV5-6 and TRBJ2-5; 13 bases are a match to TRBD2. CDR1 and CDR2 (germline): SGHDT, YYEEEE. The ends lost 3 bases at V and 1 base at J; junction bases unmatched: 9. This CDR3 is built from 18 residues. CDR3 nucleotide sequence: TGTGCCAGCAGCTGGGTGGGGACTAGCGGGGCAACCCAAGAGACCCAGTACTTC. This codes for CASSWVGTSGATQETQYF.

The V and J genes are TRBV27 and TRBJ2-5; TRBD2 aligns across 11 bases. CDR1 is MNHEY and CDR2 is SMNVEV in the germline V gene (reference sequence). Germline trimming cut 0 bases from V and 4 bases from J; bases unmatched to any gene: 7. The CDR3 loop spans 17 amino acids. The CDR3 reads CASSLSYIAGGTETQYF. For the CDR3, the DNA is TGTGCCAGCAGTTTATCGTATATAGCGGGGGGGACAGAGACCCAGTACTTC.

DNA for the CDR3: TGTGCCAGCAGCCAGGACACTGAAGCTTTCTTT. It encodes CASSQDTEAFF. The V gene is TRBV5-4, the J gene TRBJ1-1; no definite D call. This CDR3 has 11 amino acids. Germline CDR1 is SGHNT and CDR2 is YYREEE (reference sequence). V dropped 4 bases and J dropped 3 bases, with 4 bases sitting between them.

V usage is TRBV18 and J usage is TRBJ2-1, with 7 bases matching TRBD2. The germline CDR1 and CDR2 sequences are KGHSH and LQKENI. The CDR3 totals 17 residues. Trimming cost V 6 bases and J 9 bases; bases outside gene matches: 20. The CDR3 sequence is CASSLEAGTMGVGEQFF. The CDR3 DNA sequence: TGTGCCAGCTCGCTAGAGGCCGGGACTATGGGCGTGGGTGAGCAGTTCTTC.

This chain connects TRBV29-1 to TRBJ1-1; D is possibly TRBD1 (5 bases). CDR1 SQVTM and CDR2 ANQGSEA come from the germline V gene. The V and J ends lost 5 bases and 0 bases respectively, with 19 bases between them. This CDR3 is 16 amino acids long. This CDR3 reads CSVQGWGDLLNTEAFF. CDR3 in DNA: TGCAGCGTTCAGGGATGGGGCGACCTTCTGAACACTGAAGCTTTCTTT.

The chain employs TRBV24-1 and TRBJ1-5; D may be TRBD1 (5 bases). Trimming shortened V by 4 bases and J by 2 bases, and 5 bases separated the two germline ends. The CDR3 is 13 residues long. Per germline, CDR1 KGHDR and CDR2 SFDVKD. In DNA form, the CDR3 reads TGTGCCACCAGTGAACAGGGCAATCAGCCCCAGCATTTT. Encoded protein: CATSEQGNQPQHF.

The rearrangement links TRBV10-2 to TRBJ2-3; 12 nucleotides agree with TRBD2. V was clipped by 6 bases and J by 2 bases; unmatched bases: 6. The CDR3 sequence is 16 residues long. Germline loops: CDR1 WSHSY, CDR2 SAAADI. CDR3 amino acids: CASRWTSGVNTDTQYF. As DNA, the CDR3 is TGCGCCAGCAGATGGACTAGCGGGGTGAACACAGATACGCAGTATTTT.

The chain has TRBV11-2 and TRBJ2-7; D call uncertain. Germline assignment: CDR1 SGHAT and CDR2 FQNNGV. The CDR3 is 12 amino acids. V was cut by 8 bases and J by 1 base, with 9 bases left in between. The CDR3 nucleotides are TGTGCCAGCGGCTCGGGTTCCTACGAGCAGTACTTC. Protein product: CASGSGSYEQYF.

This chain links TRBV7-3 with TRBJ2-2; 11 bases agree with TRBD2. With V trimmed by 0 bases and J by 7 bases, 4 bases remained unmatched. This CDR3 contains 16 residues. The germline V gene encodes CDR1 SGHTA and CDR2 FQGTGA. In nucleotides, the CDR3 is TGTGCCAGCAGCTTAACGCCGGGACTAGCGGTCGGGGAGCTGTTTTTT. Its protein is CASSLTPGLAVGELFF. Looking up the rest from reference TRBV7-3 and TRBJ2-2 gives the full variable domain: GAGVSQTPSNKVTEKGKYVELRCDPISGHTALYWYRQSLGQGPEFLIYFQGTGAADDSGLPNDRFFAVRPEGSVSTLKIQRTERGDSAVYLCASSLTPGLAVGELFFGEGSRLTVL.

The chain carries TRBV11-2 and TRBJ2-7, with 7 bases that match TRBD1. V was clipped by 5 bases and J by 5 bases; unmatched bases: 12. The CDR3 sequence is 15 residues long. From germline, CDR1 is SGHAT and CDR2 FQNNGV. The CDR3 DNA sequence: TGTGCCAGCAGCGGGCGGTGGGGACAGACGGACGAGCAGTACTTC. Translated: CASSGRWGQTDEQYF.

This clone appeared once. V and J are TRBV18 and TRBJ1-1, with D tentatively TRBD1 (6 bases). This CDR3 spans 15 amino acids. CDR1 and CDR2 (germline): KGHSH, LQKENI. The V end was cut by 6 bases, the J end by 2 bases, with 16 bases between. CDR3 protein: CASSASQGFNTEAFF. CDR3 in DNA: TGTGCCAGCTCTGCATCGCAGGGGTTTAACACTGAAGCTTTCTTT.

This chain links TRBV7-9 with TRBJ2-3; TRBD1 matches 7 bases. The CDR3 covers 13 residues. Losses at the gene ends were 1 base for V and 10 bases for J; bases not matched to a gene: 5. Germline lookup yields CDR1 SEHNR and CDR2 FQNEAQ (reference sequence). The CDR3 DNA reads TGTGCCAGCAGCTTAGAGGGGGCCGTGGCGCAGTATTTT. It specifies CASSLEGAVAQYF.